These 24 T cell receptor beta chains originate from one sample sequenced in a study of T cell responses to AZD1222 COVID-19 vaccine. Data came from immunoSEQ multiplex PCR; TCRdb stores just in-frame clones and leaves some out. The sample consists of approximately 130,000 clones, roughly 93% of them appearing once. This sample comprised peripheral blood, obtained on day 0 of AZD1222 vaccination. Receptors originate from an adult in good health.

As for this clone: Other DNA sequences of this sample code for an identical CDR3. This chain joins TRBV6-5 and TRBJ2-3; D may correspond to TRBD1 or TRBD2 (5 bases each). V was clipped by 2 bases and J by 0 bases, with 6 bases between them. Germline lookup yields CDR1 MNHEY and CDR2 SVGAGI. This CDR3 has 14 residues. The CDR3 reads CASSYGGSTDTQYF. CDR3 in DNA: TGTGCCAGCAGTTACGGGGGTAGCACAGATACGCAGTATTTT.

Remarks on this clone: At the DNA level, this CDR3 is encoded by other sequences in the same sample as well. The chain combines TRBV6-1 with TRBJ2-5; D is unresolved. Trimming took off 2 bases at V and 4 bases at J, with 2 bases between the two ends. The CDR3 covers 11 residues. Germline CDR1 MNHNS, CDR2 SASEGT. The DNA for the CDR3 is TGTGCCAGCAGTGAACGAGAGACCCAGTACTTC. Its protein is CASSERETQYF.

DNA for the CDR3: TGCGCCAGCAGCCTCCCCGGACTAGCGGAAGGGGATGAGCAGTTCTTC. Translated, it gives CASSLPGLAEGDEQFF. The rearrangement uses TRBV5-1 and TRBJ2-1; 10 bases are a match to TRBD2. The CDR3 has 16 amino acids. V was clipped by 4 bases and J by 8 bases; unmatched bases: 12. Germline V gene sequence: CDR1 SGHRS, CDR2 YFSETQ.

The rearrangement joins TRBV10-2 to TRBJ1-1; 9 bases fit TRBD1. Germline-derived CDR1 and CDR2 are WSHSY and SAAADI. J lost 8 bases, V lost 3 bases, and 1 base had no gene match. The length of the CDR3 is 12 residues. This CDR3 is CASSEQGAEAFF. CDR3 nucleotide sequence: TGCGCCAGCAGTGAACAGGGGGCCGAAGCTTTCTTT.

V gene TRBV10-1 combines with J gene TRBJ1-3; the D is unclear. Trimming took off 2 bases at V and 1 base at J, with 9 bases between the two ends. CDR3 length: 15 amino acids. Germline loops: CDR1 WNHNN, CDR2 SYGVQD (reference sequence). CDR3 in amino acids: CASSERTASGNTIYF. DNA of the CDR3: TGCGCCAGCAGTGAGAGGACCGCTTCTGGAAACACCATATATTTT.

The chain employs TRBV29-1 and TRBJ2-2, with 11 bases that match TRBD2. V shed 7 bases and J 4 bases; nucleotides not matched to a gene: 8. The CDR3 is 15 residues long. Germline lookup yields CDR1 SQVTM and CDR2 ANQGSEA. CDR3 in DNA: TGCAGCGCCCTTACTAGCGGGAGTATCACCGGGGAGCTGTTTTTT. Protein product: CSALTSGSITGELFF.

This clone has a count of ten or more. The chain has TRBV7-3 and TRBJ2-2; D is ambiguous. The CDR3 has 14 amino acids. The germline CDR1 and CDR2 sequences are SGHTA and FQGTGA. The V gene lost 1 base and the J gene lost 1 base, with 4 bases spanning the gap. The CDR3 DNA is TGTGCCAGCAGCTTAAGTGGGAACACCGGGGAGCTGTTTTTT. Protein product: CASSLSGNTGELFF.

This clone was found once. The CDR3 region is CASSLLQITNEKLFF. The DNA for the CDR3 is TGTGCCAGCAGTTTACTCCAGATAACTAATGAAAAACTGTTTTTT. J is TRBJ1-4 and V is TRBV28, with no clear D. From germline, CDR1 is MDHEN and CDR2 SYDVKM. This CDR3 is built from 15 residues. Trimming took off 2 bases at V and 1 base at J, with 8 bases between the two ends.

The chain links TRBV3-1 (or the pseudogene TRBV3-2) to TRBJ1-2; D not resolved. The CDR3 is made up of 9 amino acids. CDR1 LGHDT and CDR2 YNNKEL come from the germline V gene (reference sequence). Trimming removed 7 bases at V and 8 bases at J, with 5 bases between. For the CDR3, the DNA is TGTGCCAGCACCTTAGGCTACACCTTC. Its protein product is CASTLGYTF.

The chain combines TRBV13 with TRBJ2-7; the match to TRBD2 covers 8 bases. CDR3 size: 16 residues. V shed 2 bases, J shed 2 bases, and the junction held 8 bases outside the gene matches. CDR1 is PRHDT and CDR2 is FYEKMQ in the germline V gene (reference sequence). The CDR3 sequence is CASSLFVGAGAYEQYF. The CDR3 DNA reads TGTGCCAGCAGCTTATTTGTCGGAGCGGGGGCCTACGAGCAGTACTTC.

CDR3 loop: CSASEETQYF. DNA of the CDR3: TGCAGTGCTAGTGAGGAGACCCAGTACTTC. The rearrangement links TRBV20-1 to TRBJ2-5; D is unclear. CDR1 is DFQATT and CDR2 is SNEGSKA in the germline V gene (reference sequence). This CDR3 region has 10 residues. V was pared by 3 bases and J by 5 bases, with 4 bases between.

This clone came up once. This chain connects TRBV4-1 to TRBJ2-2; 7 nucleotides line up with TRBD1. Losses at the gene ends were 1 base for V and 5 bases for J; bases not matched to a gene: 4. Per the germline V gene, CDR1 is MGHRA and CDR2 is YSYEKL. The length of the CDR3 is 15 residues. CDR3 nucleotide sequence: TGCGCCAGCAGCCAAGTAGGGGGCGCGACCGGGGAGCTGTTTTTT. Translated: CASSQVGGATGELFF.

This chain joins TRBV9 and TRBJ2-5; a weak D match, TRBD1 (7 bases). Germline values: CDR1 SGDLS, CDR2 YYNGEE. The CDR3 loop spans 15 amino acids. V lost 7 bases and J lost 2, with 18 bases in between. The CDR3 here is CASGGPGQKQETQYF. DNA for the CDR3: TGTGCCAGCGGGGGGCCGGGACAGAAACAAGAGACCCAGTACTTC.

This sequence joins TRBV10-3 and TRBJ2-1; possibly TRBD2 for D (6 bases). Germline V lookup: CDR1 ENHRY, CDR2 SYGVKD. V lost 6 bases, J lost 0 bases, and 12 bases lay in between. The CDR3 is 15 amino acids. CDR3 DNA: TGTGCCATCAGGGGGGGAGACTTCTCCTACAATGAGCAGTTCTTC. Translation gives CAIRGGDFSYNEQFF.

CDR3 coding DNA: TGTGCCAGCAGCTTACAGGCAGGGTTTCAGTACGAGCAGTACTTC. This translates into CASSLQAGFQYEQYF. The gene calls are TRBV7-3 and TRBJ2-7; weak D call: TRBD1 (5 bases). Trimming shortened V by 2 bases and J by 4 bases, and 15 bases separated the two germline ends. The CDR3 is made up of 15 amino acids. Germline V gene data show CDR1 as SGHTA and CDR2 as FQGTGA.

The chain is built from TRBV5-4 and TRBJ2-7; possibly TRBD1 for D (5 bases). Per germline, CDR1 SGHNT and CDR2 YYREEE (reference sequence). V dropped 0 bases and J dropped 0 bases, with 13 bases sitting between them. The CDR3 totals 16 residues. The CDR3 sequence: CASSLEAGKSSYEQYF. DNA for the CDR3: TGTGCCAGCAGCTTGGAAGCAGGGAAGAGCTCCTACGAGCAGTACTTC.

CDR3 amino acids: CASTGGRLRTEAFF. CDR3 bases: TGTGCCAGTACCGGGGGCAGACTGAGAACTGAAGCTTTCTTT. The rearrangement links TRBV19 to TRBJ1-1, with D possibly being TRBD1 (6 bases). Trimming cost V 7 bases and J 5 bases, with 17 bases left between them. Per the germline V gene, CDR1 is LNHDA and CDR2 is SQIVND (reference sequence). The CDR3 sequence is 14 residues long.

This chain links TRBV5-1 with TRBJ2-5; 12 bases line up with TRBD2. V lost 0 bases and J lost 13; bases outside the gene matches: 7. Germline loops: CDR1 SGHRS, CDR2 YFSETQ. The CDR3 spans 14 residues. CDR3 residues: CASSLVGTSGHRYF. The CDR3 DNA sequence: TGCGCCAGCAGCTTGGTCGGGACTAGCGGGCACCGGTACTTC.

The V gene is TRBV19, the J gene TRBJ1-3, with D maybe TRBD1 (6 bases). The CDR3 consists of 15 residues. The germline V and J ends were trimmed by 5 bases and 0 bases, with 11 bases remaining between them. CDR1 and CDR2 from the germline V gene are LNHDA and SQIVND (reference sequence). Here the CDR3 DNA reads TGTGCCAGTAGTCCGGGACACATCTCTGGAAACACCATATATTTT. It yields the protein CASSPGHISGNTIYF.

The chain couples TRBV18 to TRBJ2-1; D is ambiguous. V lost 2 bases, J lost 0 bases, and 8 bases lay in between. The CDR3 consists of 15 residues. CDR1 is KGHSH, CDR2 LQKENI, per germline. This CDR3 is CASSPEQSSYNEQFF. The CDR3 region has the DNA TGTGCCAGCTCACCAGAACAGTCCTCCTACAATGAGCAGTTCTTC.

This chain uses TRBV7-2 with TRBJ2-7, with 7 bases aligning to TRBD2. Looked up from germline, CDR1 is SGHTA and CDR2 is FQGNSA. The CDR3 is 16 residues long. V was pared by 3 bases and J by 5 bases, with 13 bases of the junction left unmatched. CDR3 region: CASSFFGGGPTDEQYF. Here the CDR3 DNA reads TGTGCCAGCAGCTTTTTCGGGGGAGGGCCTACCGACGAGCAGTACTTC.

The gene calls are TRBV5-4 and TRBJ2-7, with TRBD2 matching over 8 bases. After removal of 0 bases from V and 6 bases from J, the junction contained 8 bases not matched to a gene. Germline V lookup: CDR1 SGHNT, CDR2 YYREEE (reference sequence). CDR3 size: 15 residues. CDR3 nucleotides: TGTGCCAGCAGCTTGGATCGTCCCGCGGGAGGCGAGCAGTACTTC. Protein product: CASSLDRPAGGEQYF.

The chain's CDR3 is CASRRQGDAGELFF. CDR3 in DNA: TGTGCCAGTAGGAGACAGGGTGACGCCGGGGAGCTGTTTTTT. V is TRBV19 and J is TRBJ2-2; TRBD1 matches at 7 bases. This CDR3 region has 14 residues. CDR1 and CDR2 from the germline V gene are LNHDA and SQIVND (reference sequence). The trim removed 6 bases at V and 6 bases at J, leaving 7 bases unmatched.

The J gene is TRBJ2-7, the V gene TRBV9, with D perhaps TRBD1 (6 bases). The CDR3 runs 14 residues. The ends were cut back, 3 bases at V and 7 bases at J, with 17 bases in the middle. In germline, CDR1 is SGDLS, CDR2 YYNGEE. CDR3: CASSDRDTTGEQYF. The CDR3 DNA is TGTGCCAGCAGCGACAGGGATACAACGGGGGAGCAGTACTTC.